This T cell receptor beta chain was recorded in a study of blood T cell repertoires in COVID-19. Germline V gene lookup returns CDR1 MDHEN and CDR2 SYDVKM. The V segment lost 6 bases and the J segment 4 bases; nucleotides outside the gene matches: 6. The CDR3 has 15 amino acids. Recovered status in Cohort 3 required two negative PCRs, clearance, or symptom resolution. In the original workflow: For nucleated cells, counts were estimated from reference gene primer amplification. Measured with immunoSEQ multiplex PCR; TCRdb has only the in-frame clones, and not every one. The DNA was the basis for D and trimming; V, J and clone size are from that table. Here the sample spans 150,000 to 200,000 clones, about four fifths being singletons.

The source material was PBMCs or T cells enriched from blood (not recorded which). The rearrangement links TRBV28 to TRBJ2-1; 10 positions agree with TRBD2. This TCR was sampled from a man between 35 and 55 years old who had recovered from COVID-19. The CDR3 sequence is CASRPTSGRYNEQFF. CDR3 nucleotides: TGTGCCAGCAGACCGACTAGCGGGCGGTACAATGAGCAGTTCTTC.